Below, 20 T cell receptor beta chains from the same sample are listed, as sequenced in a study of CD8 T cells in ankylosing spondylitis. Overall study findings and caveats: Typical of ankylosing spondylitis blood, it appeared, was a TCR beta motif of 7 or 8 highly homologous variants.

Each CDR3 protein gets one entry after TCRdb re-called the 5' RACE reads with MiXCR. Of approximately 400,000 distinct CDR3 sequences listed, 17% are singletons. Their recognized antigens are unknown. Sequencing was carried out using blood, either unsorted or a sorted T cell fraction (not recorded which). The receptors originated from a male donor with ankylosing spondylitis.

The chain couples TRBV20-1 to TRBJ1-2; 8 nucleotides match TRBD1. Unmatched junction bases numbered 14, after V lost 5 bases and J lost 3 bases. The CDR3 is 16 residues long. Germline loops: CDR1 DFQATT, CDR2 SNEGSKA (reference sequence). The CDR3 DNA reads TGCAGTGCTTCCTATAGCTCGACAGGGGAATACTATGGCTACACCTTC. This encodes CSASYSSTGEYYGYTF.

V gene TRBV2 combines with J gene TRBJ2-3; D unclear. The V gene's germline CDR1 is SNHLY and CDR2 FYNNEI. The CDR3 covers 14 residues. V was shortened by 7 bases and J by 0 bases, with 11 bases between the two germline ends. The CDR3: CASKNTYSTDTQYF. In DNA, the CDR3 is TGTGCCAGCAAGAACACCTATAGCACAGATACGCAGTATTTT.

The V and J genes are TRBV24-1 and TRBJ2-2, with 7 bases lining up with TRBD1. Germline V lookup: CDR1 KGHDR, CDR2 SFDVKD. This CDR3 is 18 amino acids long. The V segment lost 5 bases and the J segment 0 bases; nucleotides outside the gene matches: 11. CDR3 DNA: TGTGCCACCAGTGGACAGGGCCTAAATAGCGCGAACACCGGGGAGCTGTTTTTT. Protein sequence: CATSGQGLNSANTGELFF.

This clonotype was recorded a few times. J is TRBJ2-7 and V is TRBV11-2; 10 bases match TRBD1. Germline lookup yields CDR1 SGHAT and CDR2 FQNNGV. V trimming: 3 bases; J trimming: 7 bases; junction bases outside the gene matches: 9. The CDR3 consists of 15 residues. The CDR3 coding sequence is TGTGCCAGCAGCTTTACCGGGACAGGGGAATGGGAGCAGTACTTC. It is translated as CASSFTGTGEWEQYF.

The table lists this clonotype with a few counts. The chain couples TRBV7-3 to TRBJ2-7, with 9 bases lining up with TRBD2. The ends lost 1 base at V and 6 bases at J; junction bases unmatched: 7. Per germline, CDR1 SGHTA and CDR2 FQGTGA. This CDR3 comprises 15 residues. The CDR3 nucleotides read TGTGCCAGCAGCTTAATGGCGGGGGGGCCTGCCGAGCAGTACTTC. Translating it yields CASSLMAGGPAEQYF.

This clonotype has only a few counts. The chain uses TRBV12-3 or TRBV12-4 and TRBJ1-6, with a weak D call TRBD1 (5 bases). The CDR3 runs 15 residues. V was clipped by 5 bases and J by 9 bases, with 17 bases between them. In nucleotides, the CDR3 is TGTGCCAGCAGTCAGACAGTATCATCGGGTTCACCCCTCCACTTT. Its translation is CASSQTVSSGSPLHF.

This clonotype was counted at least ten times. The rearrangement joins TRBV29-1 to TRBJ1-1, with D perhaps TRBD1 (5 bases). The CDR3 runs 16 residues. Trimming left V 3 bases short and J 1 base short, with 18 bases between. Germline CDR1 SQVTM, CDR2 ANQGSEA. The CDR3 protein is CSVDQLRRDGNTEAFF. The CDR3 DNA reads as TGCAGCGTTGATCAGCTTAGGAGGGACGGGAACACTGAAGCTTTCTTT.

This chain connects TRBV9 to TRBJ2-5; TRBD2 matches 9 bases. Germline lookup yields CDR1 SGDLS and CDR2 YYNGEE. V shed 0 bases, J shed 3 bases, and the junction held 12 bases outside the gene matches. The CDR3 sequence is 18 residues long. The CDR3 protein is CASSVARFGGGEEETQYF. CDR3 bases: TGTGCCAGCAGCGTAGCTAGGTTCGGCGGGGGGGAGGAAGAGACCCAGTACTTC.

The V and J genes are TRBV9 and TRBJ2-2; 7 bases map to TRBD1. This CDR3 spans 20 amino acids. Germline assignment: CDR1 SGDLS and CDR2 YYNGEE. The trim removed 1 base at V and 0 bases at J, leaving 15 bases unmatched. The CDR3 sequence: CASSVSPAPDRITNTGELFF. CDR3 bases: TGTGCCAGCAGCGTAAGCCCGGCCCCGGACAGGATCACGAACACCGGGGAGCTGTTTTTT.

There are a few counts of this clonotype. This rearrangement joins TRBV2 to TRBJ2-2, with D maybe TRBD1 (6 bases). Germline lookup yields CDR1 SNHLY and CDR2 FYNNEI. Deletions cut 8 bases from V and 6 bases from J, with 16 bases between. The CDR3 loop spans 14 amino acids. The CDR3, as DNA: TGTGCCAGCGGAGAGCAGGGGCCGGCCGGGGAGCTGTTTTTT. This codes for CASGEQGPAGELFF.

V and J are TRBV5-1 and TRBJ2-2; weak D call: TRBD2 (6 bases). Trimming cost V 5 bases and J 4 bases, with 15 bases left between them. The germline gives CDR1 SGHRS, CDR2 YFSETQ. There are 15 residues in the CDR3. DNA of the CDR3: TGCGCCAGCAGGTCTCAACGGGAGTTCACCGGGGAGCTGTTTTTT. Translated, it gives CASRSQREFTGELFF.

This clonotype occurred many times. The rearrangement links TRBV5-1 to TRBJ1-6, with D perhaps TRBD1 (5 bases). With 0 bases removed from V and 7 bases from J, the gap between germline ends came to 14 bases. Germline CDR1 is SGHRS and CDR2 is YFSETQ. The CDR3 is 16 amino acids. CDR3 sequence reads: CASSLAYGGSNSPLHF. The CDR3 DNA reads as TGCGCCAGCAGCTTGGCCTACGGGGGTAGCAATTCACCCCTCCACTTT.

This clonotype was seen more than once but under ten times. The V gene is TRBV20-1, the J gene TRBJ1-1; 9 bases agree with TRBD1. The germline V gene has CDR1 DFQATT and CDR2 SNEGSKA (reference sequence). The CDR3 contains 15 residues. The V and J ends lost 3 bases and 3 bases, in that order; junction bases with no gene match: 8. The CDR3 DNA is TGCAGTGCTAGCCTACAGGGGGCTGGATACACTGAAGCTTTCTTT. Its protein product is CSASLQGAGYTEAFF.

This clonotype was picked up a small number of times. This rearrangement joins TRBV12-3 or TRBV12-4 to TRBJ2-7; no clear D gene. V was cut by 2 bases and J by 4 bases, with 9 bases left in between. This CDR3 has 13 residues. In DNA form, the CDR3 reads TGTGCCAGCAGTTTACAGGTGGGGTACGAGCAGTACTTC. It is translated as CASSLQVGYEQYF.

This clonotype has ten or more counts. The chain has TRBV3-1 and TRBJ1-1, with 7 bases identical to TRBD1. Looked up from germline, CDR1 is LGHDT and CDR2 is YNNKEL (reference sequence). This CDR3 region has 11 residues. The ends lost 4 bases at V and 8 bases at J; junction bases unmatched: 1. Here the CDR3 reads CASSLGQEAFF. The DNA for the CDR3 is TGTGCCAGCAGCCTGGGACAGGAAGCTTTCTTT.

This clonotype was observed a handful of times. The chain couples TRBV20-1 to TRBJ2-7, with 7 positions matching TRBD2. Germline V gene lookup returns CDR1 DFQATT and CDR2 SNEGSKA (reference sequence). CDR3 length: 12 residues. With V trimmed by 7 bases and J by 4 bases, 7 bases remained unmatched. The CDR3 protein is CSVNGGKYEQYF. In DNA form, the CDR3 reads TGCAGTGTGAACGGGGGGAAGTACGAGCAGTACTTC.

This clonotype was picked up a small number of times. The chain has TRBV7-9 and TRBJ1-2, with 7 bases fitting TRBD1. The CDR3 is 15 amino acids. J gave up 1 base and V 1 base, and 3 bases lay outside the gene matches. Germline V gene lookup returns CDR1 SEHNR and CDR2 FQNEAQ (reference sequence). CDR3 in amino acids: CASSLEGGFNYGYTF. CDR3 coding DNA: TGTGCCAGCAGCTTAGAAGGGGGCTTTAACTATGGCTACACCTTC.

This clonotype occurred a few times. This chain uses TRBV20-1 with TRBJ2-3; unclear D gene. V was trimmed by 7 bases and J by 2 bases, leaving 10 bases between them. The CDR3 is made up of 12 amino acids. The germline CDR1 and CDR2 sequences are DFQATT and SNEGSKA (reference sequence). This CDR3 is CSVQTVTDTQYF. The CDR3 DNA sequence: TGCAGTGTCCAGACTGTCACAGATACGCAGTATTTT.

Here the CDR3 DNA reads TGCGCCAGCAGCTTGTGGGGTCCCCGAGAAAAACTGTTTTTT. It specifies CASSLWGPREKLFF. The rearrangement joins TRBV5-1 to TRBJ1-4; D remains unclear. This CDR3 spans 14 amino acids. CDR1 is SGHRS, CDR2 YFSETQ, per germline. V was shortened by 1 base and J by 8 bases, with 12 bases between the two germline ends.

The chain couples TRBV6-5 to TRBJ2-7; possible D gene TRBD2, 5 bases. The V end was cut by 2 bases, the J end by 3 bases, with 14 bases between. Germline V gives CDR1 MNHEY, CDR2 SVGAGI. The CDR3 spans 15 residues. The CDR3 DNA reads TGTGCCAGCAGTTACGGACTGCCGGGCTACTACGAGCAGTACTTC. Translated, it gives CASSYGLPGYYEQYF.